Following are 16 T cell receptor beta chains from one sample sequenced in a study of T cell responses to AZD1222 COVID-19 vaccine. Clones were read by immunoSEQ multiplex PCR, and TCRdb kept only the in-frame ones, dropping some. The data hold about 150,000 clones, with about nine tenths observed a single time. The sample was peripheral blood, taken on day 0 of AZD1222 vaccination. Receptor source: an adult in good health.

This clone was seen a single time. The chain recombines TRBV2 with TRBJ2-2; D unclear. The germline gives CDR1 SNHLY, CDR2 FYNNEI. V was clipped by 6 bases and J by 0 bases, with 8 bases between them. The CDR3 has 14 amino acids. CDR3 protein: CASRNPSNTGELFF. The CDR3 DNA is TGTGCCAGCAGAAACCCTTCGAACACCGGGGAGCTGTTTTTT.

This clone was seen a single time. CDR3 DNA: TGTGCCAGCAGTGGGACAGGGGTAGGGGCCCATCAGCCCCAGCATTTT. This sequence encodes CASSGTGVGAHQPQHF. This sequence joins TRBV2 and TRBJ1-5; 9 bases align to TRBD1. Germline lookup yields CDR1 SNHLY and CDR2 FYNNEI. This CDR3 has 16 amino acids. With V trimmed by 4 bases and J by 5 bases, 9 bases remained unmatched.

About this clone itself: This same CDR3 is encoded by further DNA sequences in the sample. The genes are TRBV12-3 or TRBV12-4 and TRBJ1-1; D call uncertain. Trimming pared 5 bases from V and 2 bases from J, leaving 6 bases between. The CDR3 loop spans 12 amino acids. In DNA form, the CDR3 reads TGTGCCAGCAGTCTCAAAAACACTGAAGCTTTCTTT. Translated: CASSLKNTEAFF.

The chain carries TRBV7-2 and TRBJ2-5; TRBD1 aligns across 9 bases. The CDR3 spans 14 residues. V shed 4 bases, J shed 5 bases, and the junction held 5 bases outside the gene matches. Germline CDR1 SGHTA, CDR2 FQGNSA. The CDR3 sequence: CASSYDRGSETQYF. For the CDR3, the DNA is TGTGCCAGCAGCTACGACAGGGGGTCGGAGACCCAGTACTTC.

CDR3 in DNA: TGTGCCAGCAGCGCGGGGACAGGCCCCCAAGAGACCCAGTACTTC. Protein product: CASSAGTGPQETQYF. This sequence joins TRBV9 and TRBJ2-5, with 8 nucleotides matching TRBD1. The CDR3 runs to 15 residues. Losses at the gene ends were 3 bases for V and 1 base for J; bases not matched to a gene: 5. Germline V gene lookup returns CDR1 SGDLS and CDR2 YYNGEE.

The chain combines TRBV6-5 with TRBJ1-3, with TRBD1 as a possible D gene (6 bases). V was clipped by 3 bases and J by 2 bases, with 11 bases between them. CDR1 is MNHEY and CDR2 is SVGAGI in the germline V gene. The CDR3 is made up of 15 amino acids. The CDR3 nucleotides read TGTGCCAGCAGTTATCTGTCAGGGGCTGGAAACACCATATATTTT. It is translated as CASSYLSGAGNTIYF.

The rearrangement uses TRBV7-9 and TRBJ2-7; TRBD1 agrees at 7 bases. The CDR3 length is 15 residues. The junction had 3 bases not matched to a gene; V was cut back by 1 base and J by 0 bases. The germline V gene encodes CDR1 SEHNR and CDR2 FQNEAQ (reference sequence). The CDR3 DNA reads as TGTGCCAGCAGCTTAGGGGACAGTAGCTCCTACGAGCAGTACTTC. This gives the protein CASSLGDSSSYEQYF.

The chain couples TRBV6-5 to TRBJ1-5; TRBD1 matches at 7 bases. CDR1 and CDR2 from the germline V gene are MNHEY and SVGAGI. CDR3 length equals 11 residues. V was clipped by 6 bases and J by 12 bases; unmatched bases: 5. In DNA form, the CDR3 reads TGTGCCAGCAGCCTCGACAGGGACCAGCATTTT. The encoded protein is CASSLDRDQHF.

This clone was seen once. This rearrangement joins TRBV27 to TRBJ1-2; 8 positions agree with TRBD1. CDR1 and CDR2 from the germline V gene are MNHEY and SMNVEV (reference sequence). The ends lost 5 bases at V and 6 bases at J; junction bases unmatched: 5. The CDR3 loop spans 13 amino acids. The CDR3 region has the DNA TGTGCCAGCAGTCCAGGGGGCCGCCATGGCTACACCTTC. This translates into CASSPGGRHGYTF.

The chain employs TRBV10-3 and TRBJ2-7; 9 bases match TRBD1. CDR1 is ENHRY and CDR2 is SYGVKD in the germline V gene. The ends lost 5 bases at V and 4 bases at J; junction bases unmatched: 9. The CDR3 totals 15 residues. The CDR3 nucleotides read TGTGCCATCAGTTCGACCCGGGACAGGGAGTACGAGCAGTACTTC. It codes for CAISSTRDREYEQYF.

The chain has TRBV11-2 and TRBJ2-7; D is undetermined. V gave up 5 bases and J gave up 7 bases, with 15 bases separating them. The CDR3 covers 13 residues. Germline V gene lookup returns CDR1 SGHAT and CDR2 FQNNGV. This chain's CDR3 is CASSADAYVEQYF. As DNA, the CDR3 is TGTGCCAGCAGCGCGGACGCATACGTGGAGCAGTACTTC.

The rearrangement joins TRBV19 to TRBJ2-4; TRBD1 matches 7 bases. J was trimmed by 1 base and V by 10 bases; bases with no gene match: 4. The CDR3 covers 13 residues. The V gene's germline CDR1 is LNHDA and CDR2 SQIVND (reference sequence). CDR3 residues: CATATGAKNIQYF. CDR3 DNA: TGTGCCACCGCGACAGGGGCCAAAAACATTCAGTACTTC.

This clone has only one observation. The chain couples TRBV27 to TRBJ1-2; TRBD1 matches at 8 bases. The V gene end was trimmed by 3 bases and the J gene end by 4 bases; junction bases not matched to a gene: 7. The CDR3 sequence is 15 residues long. Germline-derived CDR1 and CDR2 are MNHEY and SMNVEV (reference sequence). The CDR3, as DNA: TGTGCCAGCAGTTTCCTCCGGGACAGGTCCTATGGCTACACCTTC. This translates into CASSFLRDRSYGYTF.

J is TRBJ1-2 and V is TRBV5-4; the D gene is possibly TRBD1 (6 bases). V lost 9 bases to trimming and J lost 5 bases, with 26 bases between them. CDR1 SGHNT and CDR2 YYREEE come from the germline V gene (reference sequence). This CDR3 region has 16 residues. In nucleotides, the CDR3 is TGTGCCACCCGTCAACCGAGGGGGACGGGTGGGTATGGCTACACCTTC. Its protein product is CATRQPRGTGGYGYTF.

The CDR3 DNA follows: TGCACCAGCAGCCAAAGCGGGGGGCCACGTCCAGGTGAGCAGTTCTTC. It codes for CTSSQSGGPRPGEQFF. The rearrangement links TRBV1 to TRBJ2-1; the listed D gene, TRBD2, was not tested against the DNA. TRBV1 is a documented pseudogene. CDR3 length equals 16 residues.

The chain couples TRBV5-1 to TRBJ2-3; TRBD2 might be the D (6 bases). Trimming removed 4 bases from V and 0 bases from J, with 15 bases in between. The CDR3 sequence is 16 residues long. Germline V CDR1 and CDR2: SGHRS, YFSETQ. Here the CDR3 reads CASSAGRSPSTDTQYF. The CDR3 nucleotides are TGCGCCAGCAGCGCGGGACGGAGCCCTAGCACAGATACGCAGTATTTT. Using reference TRBV5-1 and TRBJ2-3 for the parts outside the CDR3, the full variable domain is KAGVTQTPRYLIKTRGQQVTLSCSPISGHRSVSWYQQTPGQGLQFLFEYFSETQRNKGNFPGRFSGRQFSNSRSEMNVSTLELGDSALYLCASSAGRSPSTDTQYFGPGTRLTVL.